Listed here are 30 T cell receptor beta chains from one sample, sequenced in a study of T cells in Graves' hyperthyroidism and ophthalmopathy. Amplification targeted TCR beta CDR3 regions from RNA transcripts. HTBI primers were the set used in a first-round RT-PCR of the TCR CDR3. One entry per CDR3 protein, called by TCRdb with MiXCR from the multiplex PCR reads. The sample gives some 510,000 distinct CDR3 sequences, under 60% of which show up once; just over 8% is in the top ten. The specimen was peripheral blood or thyroid tissue (not recorded which). These receptors were taken from a young woman with Graves' hyperthyroidism.

Here the CDR3 DNA reads TGTGCCGTCGTAAGTGGGGACAGAAATTTGAACACTGAAGCTTTCTTT. This translates into CAVVSGDRNLNTEAFF. This chain links TRBV10-3 with TRBJ1-1; 7 bases map to TRBD1. After removal of 11 bases from V and 0 bases from J, the junction contained 15 bases not matched to a gene. The germline V gene has CDR1 ENHRY and CDR2 SYGVKD. There are 16 residues in the CDR3.

This clonotype showed up just a few times. The J gene is TRBJ2-5, the V gene TRBV7-2; perhaps D is TRBD1 or TRBD2 (5 bases each). This CDR3 has 16 residues. CDR1 and CDR2 (germline): SGHTA, FQGNSA. The V end lost 5 bases, the J end lost 4 bases, and 20 bases lay between the germline ends. CDR3: CASSPTRAYGGETQYF. CDR3 DNA: TGTGCCAGCAGCCCTACCCGGGCTTATGGGGGAGAGACCCAGTACTTC. Looking up the rest from reference TRBV7-2 and TRBJ2-5 gives the full variable domain: GAGVSQSPSNKVTEKGKDVELRCDPISGHTALYWYRQSLGQGLEFLIYFQGNSAPDKSGLPSDRFSAERTGGSVSTLTIQRTQQEDSAVYLCASSPTRAYGGETQYFGPGTRLLVL.

This chain joins TRBV5-1 and TRBJ1-5; 7 bases are a match to TRBD1. Germline assignment: CDR1 SGHRS and CDR2 YFSETQ. This CDR3 spans 15 amino acids. V dropped 4 bases and J dropped 6; count of bases not matched to a gene: 10. The CDR3 DNA reads TGCGCCAGCAGCCTCACAGGGGTCTCTGGTCAGCCCCAGCATTTT. Amino acid sequence: CASSLTGVSGQPQHF.

This clonotype has ten or more counts. The gene calls are TRBV10-3 and TRBJ1-3, with D possibly being TRBD1 (5 bases). Trimming left V 5 bases short and J 0 bases short, with 20 bases between. Germline V gene sequence: CDR1 ENHRY, CDR2 SYGVKD. This CDR3 spans 18 amino acids. This CDR3 is CAISITGLRTSSGNTIYF. DNA for the CDR3: TGTGCCATCAGTATCACGGGTCTCCGGACAAGCTCTGGAAACACCATATATTTT.

A note on this clonotype: Given a much more abundant clone one base away, this may be a read error. This chain links TRBV15 with TRBJ2-5; 8 bases align to TRBD1. J lost 2 bases, V lost 6 bases, and 5 bases had no gene match. Germline values: CDR1 LNHNV, CDR2 YYDKDF (reference sequence). There are 14 residues in the CDR3. The CDR3 coding sequence is TGTGCCACCAGTCCCCGGACAGGGCAAGAGACCCAGTACTTC. Protein: CATSPRTGQETQYF.

Many counts were recorded for this clonotype. The chain employs TRBV6-5 and TRBJ1-3; no definite D call. CDR1 and CDR2 from the germline V gene are MNHEY and SVGAGI. The V end lost 5 bases, the J end lost 0 bases, and 11 bases lay between the germline ends. The CDR3 totals 15 residues. The CDR3 spells CASSLQPFSGNTIYF. The CDR3 nucleotides read TGTGCCAGCAGTCTACAGCCATTCTCTGGAAACACCATATATTTT.

This clonotype was counted at least ten times. The V and J genes are TRBV7-9 and TRBJ1-4; D not certain. The CDR3 runs to 15 residues. Germline V gene sequence: CDR1 SEHNR, CDR2 FQNEAQ (reference sequence). Trimming stripped 4 bases from V and 5 bases from J, with 14 bases between. CDR3 in DNA: TGTGCCAGCAGCTCAGCCCTGGCCGACAATGAAAAACTGTTTTTT. This encodes CASSSALADNEKLFF.

The chain links TRBV20-1 to TRBJ2-7, with D maybe TRBD2 (5 bases). Trimming removed 0 bases at V and 4 bases at J, with 10 bases between. The CDR3 length is 13 residues. Germline V gives CDR1 DFQATT, CDR2 SNEGSKA (reference sequence). CDR3 protein: CSARDGTRYEQYF. The CDR3 nucleotides are TGCAGTGCTAGAGATGGAACTAGATACGAGCAGTACTTC.

This clonotype was counted a few times. V is TRBV6-1 and J is TRBJ2-2; a weak D match, TRBD2 (6 bases). Germline values: CDR1 MNHNS, CDR2 SASEGT. The CDR3 length is 13 residues. V shed 8 bases and J shed 5 bases, with 12 bases lying between them. The chain's CDR3 is CASRLGGTGELFF. DNA of the CDR3: TGTGCCAGCCGACTAGGAGGAACCGGGGAGCTGTTTTTT.

The chain joins TRBV7-6 to TRBJ2-7; D might be TRBD1 (5 bases). This CDR3 spans 14 amino acids. With 5 bases removed from V and 2 bases from J, the gap between germline ends came to 13 bases. Per germline, CDR1 SGHVS and CDR2 FNYEAQ. The CDR3 DNA reads as TGTGCCAGCAGCCCTGGGCTAGGGGCCTACGAGCAGTACTTC. It is translated as CASSPGLGAYEQYF.

The J gene is TRBJ2-7, the V gene TRBV7-2; 8 bases are shared with TRBD1. The V gene end was trimmed by 5 bases and the J gene end by 5 bases; junction bases not matched to a gene: 8. This CDR3 is 14 amino acids long. Germline V gives CDR1 SGHTA, CDR2 FQGNSA. This CDR3 is CASSPRRGPNEQYF. CDR3 DNA sequence: TGTGCCAGCAGCCCCCGCAGGGGGCCCAACGAGCAGTACTTC.

CDR3 amino acids: CASSSRGQGISNGYTF. DNA of the CDR3: TGCGCCAGCAGCTCGCGGGGACAGGGGATTTCGAATGGCTACACCTTC. This chain uses TRBV5-1 with TRBJ1-2; TRBD1 aligns across 10 bases. Trimming took 3 bases from V and 6 from J; bases not matched to a gene: 11. CDR3 length equals 16 residues. The germline V gene has CDR1 SGHRS and CDR2 YFSETQ.

This clonotype was found many times. The J gene is TRBJ2-5, the V gene TRBV24-1; D unresolved. The CDR3 length is 16 residues. Deletions cut 7 bases from V and 4 bases from J, with 21 bases between. CDR1 and CDR2 (germline): KGHDR, SFDVKD. The CDR3, as DNA: TGTGCCACCAGCCCTACGGGTTCCACCCTTGCAGAGACCCAGTACTTC. Protein sequence: CATSPTGSTLAETQYF.

V is TRBV7-2 and J is TRBJ1-1; tentative D call: TRBD1 (5 bases). Trimming stripped 5 bases from V and 11 bases from J, with 12 bases between. Per germline, CDR1 SGHTA and CDR2 FQGNSA. The CDR3 has 11 amino acids. As DNA, the CDR3 is TGTGCCAGCAGCCGGTGGGGGACGGCTTTCTTT. The encoded protein is CASSRWGTAFF.

V is TRBV29-1 and J is TRBJ1-5, with D possibly being TRBD1 (6 bases). This CDR3 region has 15 residues. V shed 8 bases and J shed 3 bases, with 20 bases lying between them. Germline CDR1 and CDR2: SQVTM and ANQGSEA. CDR3 bases: TGCAGCTCCGATCGGGGGGCGTCTCTCAATCAGCCCCAGCATTTT. It yields the protein CSSDRGASLNQPQHF. Filled out from reference TRBV29-1 and TRBJ1-5, the complete variable domain reads SAVISQKPSRDICQRGTSLTIQCQVDSQVTMMFWYRQQPGQSLTLIATANQGSEATYESGFVIDKFPISRPNLTFSTLTVSNMSPEDSSIYLCSSDRGASLNQPQHFGDGTRLSIL.

This clonotype was seen at least ten times. CDR3 DNA: TGTGCCAGCAGCTTAGCCACCAGCAATCAGCCCCAGCATTTT. Translation gives CASSLATSNQPQHF. The chain uses TRBV7-9 and TRBJ1-5, with D uncertain. Germline CDR1 is SEHNR and CDR2 is FQNEAQ (reference sequence). This CDR3 is 14 amino acids long. V lost 0 bases to trimming and J lost 1 base, with 4 bases between them. Combining the CDR3 with reference TRBV7-9 and TRBJ1-5 gives the whole variable domain DTGVSQNPRHKITKRGQNVTFRCDPISEHNRLYWYRQTLGQGPEFLTYFQNEAQLEKSRLLSDRFSAERPKGSFSTLEIQRTEQGDSAMYLCASSLATSNQPQHFGDGTRLSIL.

The J gene is TRBJ1-1, the V gene TRBV7-3, with a weak D call TRBD1 (5 bases). The germline V gene encodes CDR1 SGHTA and CDR2 FQGTGA. CDR3 length: 12 residues. The germline V and J ends were trimmed by 6 bases and 7 bases, with 12 bases remaining between them. The CDR3 bases are TGTGCCAGCAGTGGGGACGCGGTTGAAGCTTTCTTT. Amino acids: CASSGDAVEAFF.

The CDR3 bases are TGCAGCGTAACAGGGTCTCTTGCCGGGGAGCTGTTTTTT. It translates to CSVTGSLAGELFF. This chain uses TRBV29-1 with TRBJ2-2; maybe TRBD1 (6 bases). Germline V CDR1 and CDR2: SQVTM, ANQGSEA. There are 13 residues in the CDR3. Trimming stripped 6 bases from V and 6 bases from J, with 14 bases between.

This clonotype was seen ten or more times. The chain recombines TRBV29-1 with TRBJ2-7; 10 bases line up with TRBD2. V trimming: 3 bases; J trimming: 7 bases; junction bases outside the gene matches: 9. The CDR3 consists of 14 residues. The germline V gene has CDR1 SQVTM and CDR2 ANQGSEA. The CDR3 nucleotides read TGCAGCGTTGACGCAGCGGGAGGGCCTGGGGAGCAGTACTTC. It translates to CSVDAAGGPGEQYF.

V gene TRBV20-1 combines with J gene TRBJ1-4; D might be TRBD1 (6 bases). Germline CDR1 is DFQATT and CDR2 is SNEGSKA (reference sequence). The germline V and J ends were trimmed by 2 bases and 8 bases, with 12 bases remaining between them. The length of the CDR3 is 13 residues. The CDR3 coding sequence is TGCAGTGCTAGATCGGGAGACAGGGAAAAACTGTTTTTT. Translating gives CSARSGDREKLFF.

The chain recombines TRBV29-1 with TRBJ2-7, with 13 bases matching TRBD2. Trimming removed 5 bases from V and 0 bases from J; junction bases left unmatched: 4. CDR3 size: 15 residues. Germline CDR1 and CDR2: SQVTM and ANQGSEA. The CDR3 loop reads CSVMGLAGTSYEQYF. The CDR3 DNA is TGCAGCGTTATGGGACTAGCGGGAACCTCCTACGAGCAGTACTTC.

V usage is TRBV7-3 and J usage is TRBJ1-2; a weak D match, TRBD1 (5 bases). There are 13 residues in the CDR3. V was shortened by 5 bases and J by 4 bases, with 11 bases between the two germline ends. Germline-derived CDR1 and CDR2 are SGHTA and FQGTGA. In nucleotides, the CDR3 is TGTGCCAGCAGCCCAAGACAGTTCTATGGCTACACCTTC. Encoded protein: CASSPRQFYGYTF.

This clonotype occurred a few times. CDR3 sequence (DNA): TGTGCCAGCAGCGCACCAGGGACAGGCAACTATGGCTACACCTTC. Translation gives CASSAPGTGNYGYTF. This chain joins TRBV12-3 or TRBV12-4 and TRBJ1-2, with 8 nucleotides matching TRBD1. V lost 6 bases to trimming and J lost 2 bases; unmatched junction nucleotides: 8. There are 15 residues in the CDR3.

This clonotype was seen ten or more times. The rearrangement joins TRBV7-9 to TRBJ1-2, with a possible D match to TRBD1 (5 bases). The CDR3 consists of 13 residues. The V gene's germline CDR1 is SEHNR and CDR2 FQNEAQ (reference sequence). Trimming stripped 1 base from V and 6 bases from J, with 9 bases between. CDR3 sequence (DNA): TGTGCCAGCAGCTTAGGCAGGGTACATGGCTACACCTTC. It codes for CASSLGRVHGYTF.

Of note for this clonotype: A much more abundant neighbour one base away suggests this may be a read error. The chain carries TRBV24-1 and TRBJ2-7; the D is unclear. Germline CDR1 and CDR2: KGHDR and SFDVKD. CDR3 length: 16 amino acids. The CDR3 region has the DNA TGTGCCACCGGTGATCGACCTTTCCCCCCATCCTACGAGCAGTACTTC. Residues: CATGDRPFPPSYEQYF.

Details on this clonotype: A single base separates this from a much larger clone, so it may be a read error. The chain couples TRBV10-3 to TRBJ1-2; D is undetermined. This CDR3 has 15 amino acids. Germline lookup yields CDR1 ENHRY and CDR2 SYGVKD. DNA for the CDR3: TGTGCCACCAGTGAAGCGCAGAATCCTAACTATGGCTACACCTTC. This sequence encodes CATSEAQNPNYGYTF.

Turning to this clonotype: No conserved phenylalanine or tryptophan ends this CDR3, so it is likely a read error. The genes are TRBV2 and TRBJ1-4, with 9 nucleotides matching TRBD1. Germline V gene lookup returns CDR1 SNHLY and CDR2 FYNNEI. The J segment lost 11 bases and the V segment lost 8 bases, leaving 15 bases of the junction unmatched. The CDR3 length is 15 residues. The CDR3, as DNA: TGTGCCAGCTGGATTCCGGGACAGGGAGGTCAGAAACTGTTTCTT. Translation gives CASWIPGQGGQKLFL.

This clonotype has ten or more counts. V and J are TRBV29-1 and TRBJ1-1; tentatively, D is TRBD1 (6 bases). CDR3 length: 15 amino acids. V was trimmed by 4 bases and J by 0 bases, leaving 15 bases between them. In germline, CDR1 is SQVTM, CDR2 ANQGSEA. The chain's CDR3 is CSVVIRGTLNTEAFF. DNA for the CDR3: TGCAGCGTTGTAATTAGGGGGACATTGAACACTGAAGCTTTCTTT.

Ten or more counts support this clonotype. The chain has TRBV7-3 and TRBJ2-5, with a tentative D call TRBD2 (5 bases). Trimming shortened V by 2 bases and J by 5 bases, and 12 bases separated the two germline ends. The V gene's germline CDR1 is SGHTA and CDR2 FQGTGA. The CDR3 is 14 residues long. The CDR3 bases are TGTGCCAGCAGCTTAGAGGGCCGGGGTGAGACCCAGTACTTC. Residues: CASSLEGRGETQYF.

This rearrangement joins TRBV7-6 to TRBJ2-7; TRBD1 agrees at 9 bases. The CDR3 is 16 residues long. The V and J ends lost 5 bases and 6 bases, in that order; junction bases with no gene match: 14. Germline CDR1 is SGHVS and CDR2 is FNYEAQ. CDR3 DNA sequence: TGTGCCAGCAGCCAGACTCCGGGACAGGGCTCTGGCGAGCAGTACTTC. Translated, it gives CASSQTPGQGSGEQYF.